Sequencing of this T cell receptor (beta chain) was carried out in a study of blood T cells in healthy people across ages. The sample, about 9.2 milliliters of peripheral blood, was drawn from each donor. Only a few counts were recorded for this clonotype. Its antigen remains unidentified. The CDR3 totals 17 residues. Trimming removed 3 bases from V and 6 bases from J, with 21 bases in between. Germline CDR1 WSHSY, CDR2 SAAADI. Primers used in a second PCR of about 6 to 11 cycles were a sample-barcoded 5' primer and a J-beta primer mix. TCRdb itself ran the 5' RACE reads through MiXCR, one entry per CDR3 protein. This sample has 650,000 to 800,000 distinct CDR3 sequences; 40% to 65% occur once, and the top ten carry approximately 15%. Study results and limitations: Unsorted PBMCs ruled out conclusive naive versus antigen-experienced comparison.

Input material: blood. This chain joins TRBV10-2 and TRBJ2-4; possible D gene TRBD2, 5 bases. This receptor was taken from a woman older than 75 in good health. The CDR3 DNA reads TGCGCCAGCAGTGAAAGTCCCAGAGGGTTGGGTAGAAACATTCAGTACTTC. This translates into CASSESPRGLGRNIQYF.